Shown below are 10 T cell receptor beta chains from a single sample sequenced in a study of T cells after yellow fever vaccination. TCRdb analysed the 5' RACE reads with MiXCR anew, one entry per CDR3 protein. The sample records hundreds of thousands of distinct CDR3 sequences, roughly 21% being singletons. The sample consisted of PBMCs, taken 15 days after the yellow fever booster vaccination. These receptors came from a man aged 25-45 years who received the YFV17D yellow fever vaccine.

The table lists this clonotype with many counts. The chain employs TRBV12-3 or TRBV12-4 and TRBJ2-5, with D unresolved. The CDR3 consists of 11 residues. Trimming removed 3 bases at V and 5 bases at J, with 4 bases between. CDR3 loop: CASSFTETQYF. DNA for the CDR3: TGTGCCAGCAGTTTTACGGAGACCCAGTACTTC.

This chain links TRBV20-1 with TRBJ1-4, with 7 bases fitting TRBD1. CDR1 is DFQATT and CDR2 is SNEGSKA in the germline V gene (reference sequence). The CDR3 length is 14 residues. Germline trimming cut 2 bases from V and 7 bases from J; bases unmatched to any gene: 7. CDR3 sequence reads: CSARPQGGPEKLFF. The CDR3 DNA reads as TGCAGTGCTAGACCGCAGGGGGGGCCTGAAAAACTGTTTTTT.

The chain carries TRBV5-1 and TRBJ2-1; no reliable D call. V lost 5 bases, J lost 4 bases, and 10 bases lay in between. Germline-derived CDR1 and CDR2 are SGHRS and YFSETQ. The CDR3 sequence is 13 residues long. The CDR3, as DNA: TGCGCCAGCAGGCGAAGCGAATACAATGAGCAGTTCTTC. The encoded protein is CASRRSEYNEQFF.

In DNA, the CDR3 is TGTGCCTGGAGTCTCGGACTAGCGGGTCGCGTCCACCAGTACTTC. Residues: CAWSLGLAGRVHQYF. The chain recombines TRBV30 with TRBJ2-7; 11 bases fit TRBD2. The V segment lost 2 bases and the J segment 10 bases; nucleotides outside the gene matches: 13. The CDR3 is 15 residues long. Germline V CDR1 and CDR2: GTSNPN, SVGIG (reference sequence).

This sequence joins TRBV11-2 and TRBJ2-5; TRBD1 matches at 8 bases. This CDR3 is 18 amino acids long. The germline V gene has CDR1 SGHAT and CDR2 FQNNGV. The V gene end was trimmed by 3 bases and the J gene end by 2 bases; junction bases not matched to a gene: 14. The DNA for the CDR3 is TGTGCCAGCAGCTTGTCTGCCTTATCCGGGACAGGTCAAGAGACCCAGTACTTC. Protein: CASSLSALSGTGQETQYF.

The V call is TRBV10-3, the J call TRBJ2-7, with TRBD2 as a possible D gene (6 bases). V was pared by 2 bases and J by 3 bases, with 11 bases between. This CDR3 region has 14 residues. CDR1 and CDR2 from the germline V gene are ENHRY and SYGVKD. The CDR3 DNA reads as TGTGCCATCAGTGAGAGGAGGGGTGGCTACGAGCAGTACTTC. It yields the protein CAISERRGGYEQYF.

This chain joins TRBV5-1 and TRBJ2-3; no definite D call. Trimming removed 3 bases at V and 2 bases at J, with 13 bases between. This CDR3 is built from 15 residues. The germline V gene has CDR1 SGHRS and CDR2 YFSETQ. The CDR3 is CASSSTSRSTDTQYF. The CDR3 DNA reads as TGCGCCAGCAGCTCCACGTCGCGATCCACAGATACGCAGTATTTT.

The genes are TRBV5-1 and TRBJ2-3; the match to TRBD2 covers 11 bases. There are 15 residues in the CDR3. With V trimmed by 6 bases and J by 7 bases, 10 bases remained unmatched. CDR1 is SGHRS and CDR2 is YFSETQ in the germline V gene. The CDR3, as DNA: TGCGCCAGCATCCAACAAGGGACTAGCGGTAATACGCAGTATTTT. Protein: CASIQQGTSGNTQYF.

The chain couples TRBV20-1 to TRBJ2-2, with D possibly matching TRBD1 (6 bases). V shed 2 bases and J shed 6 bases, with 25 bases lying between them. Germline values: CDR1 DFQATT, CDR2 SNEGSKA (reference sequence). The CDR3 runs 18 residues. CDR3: CSARFGGGFSEGSGELFF. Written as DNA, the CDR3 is TGCAGTGCTAGATTTGGGGGCGGATTCTCAGAGGGATCCGGGGAGCTGTTTTTT.

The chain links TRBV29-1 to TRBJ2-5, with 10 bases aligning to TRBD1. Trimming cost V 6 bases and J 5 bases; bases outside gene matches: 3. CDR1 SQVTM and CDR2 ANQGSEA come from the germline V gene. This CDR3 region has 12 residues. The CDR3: CSVGTGEETQYF. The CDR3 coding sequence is TGCAGCGTCGGGACAGGGGAGGAGACCCAGTACTTC.